The source of this TCR beta chain is a study of T cell responses to AZD1222 COVID-19 vaccine. The repertoire was sequenced with immunoSEQ multiplex PCR; TCRdb's copy has only in-frame clones and lacks some. This sample yields 150,000 to 200,000 clones, of which 90% to 95% are seen a single time; around 1% belongs to the top ten. The clonotype originates from an adult who received the MenACWY meningococcal vaccine as a control. The sequences come from peripheral blood, collected 28 days after the second dose of the MenACWY control vaccine.

Here the CDR3 reads CASSPRTTGFDQPQHF. In DNA form, the CDR3 reads TGTGCCAGCTCACCACGTACCACGGGGTTCGACCAGCCCCAGCATTTT. V and J are TRBV18 and TRBJ1-5; D not certain. The germline V gene encodes CDR1 KGHSH and CDR2 LQKENI. With 1 base removed from V and 7 bases from J, the gap between germline ends came to 17 bases. CDR3 length: 16 residues. The variable domain in full, completed from reference TRBV18 and TRBJ1-5, reads NAGVMQNPRHLVRRRGQEARLRCSPMKGHSHVYWYRQLPEEGLKFMVYLQKENIIDESGMPKERFSAEFPKEGPSILRIQQVVRGDSAAYFCASSPRTTGFDQPQHFGDGTRLSIL.